These T cell receptor beta chains were read from a single sample in a study of tumor-infiltrating lymphocytes in primary liver carcinoma. TCRdb re-called the multiplex PCR reads with MiXCR, one entry per CDR3 protein. The table shows around 330,000 distinct CDR3 sequences, with 50% to 60% occurring only once. Sequencing used peripheral blood. The receptors here all came from a woman aged 30 to 39 with primary liver carcinoma and hepatitis B virus infection. Both conserved end residues are part of each CDR3. The D gene is left open where the match is weak. Clone size is stated in some rows and not others, as once, few, many or a class when expanded.

abundance,v_gene,j_gene,d_gene,CDR3aa,CDR3nt
-,TRBV6-6,TRBJ2-2,TRBD2,CASSRVEGGIGELFF,TGTGCCAGCAGTCGAGTAGAGGGAGGGATCGGGGAGCTGTTTTTT
few,TRBV6-5,TRBJ2-1,TRBD2,CASSSSSGSYNEQFF,TGTGCCAGCAGTTCATCTAGCGGGAGTTACAATGAGCAGTTCTTC
many,TRBV11-2,TRBJ2-1,-,CASSSQGRSSYNEQFF,TGTGCCAGCAGCTCACAGGGAAGGAGCTCCTACAATGAGCAGTTCTTC
many,TRBV12-5,TRBJ2-7,-,CASGLRYEQYF,TGTGCTAGTGGTTTGAGGTACGAGCAGTACTTC
many,TRBV4-3,TRBJ2-7,-,CASSQEAVSSYEQYF,TGCGCCAGCAGCCAGGAGGCGGTGAGCTCCTACGAGCAGTACTTC
-,TRBV6-2/TRBV6-3,TRBJ2-6,-,CASASGANVLTF,TGTGCCAGCGCAAGTGGGGCCAACGTCCTGACTTTC
-,TRBV5-6,TRBJ2-2,-,CASMEGGAVSSGELFF,TGTGCCAGCATGGAAGGTGGCGCAGTCTCTAGCGGGGAGCTGTTTTTT
-,TRBV6-2/TRBV6-3,TRBJ2-1,TRBD1,CASKGSPGQAGSNEQFF,TGTGCCAGCAAGGGAAGCCCCGGACAGGCAGGCAGCAATGAGCAGTTCTTC
-,TRBV29-1,TRBJ2-1,-,CNSTWGTPIEQFF,TGCAACTCAACTTGGGGGACCCCTATCGAGCAGTTTTTC
many,TRBV12-3/TRBV12-4,TRBJ2-7,-,CASSSLGDEQYF,TGTGCCAGCAGTTCCCTGGGAGACGAGCAGTACTTC
once,TRBV11-3,TRBJ1-1,-,CASSLGPGFMYFGPGTRGNTEAFF,-
-,TRBV21-1,TRBJ2-2,-,CASSKSQAEDTGELFF,TGTGCCAGCAGCAAATCACAAGCGGAGGACACCGGGGAGCTGTTTTTT
-,TRBV6-6,TRBJ2-1,-,CASSYYMEVDNEQFF,TGTGCCAGCAGTTACTATATGGAGGTAGACAATGAGCAGTTCTTC
few,TRBV30,TRBJ2-1,TRBD2,CAWSPRVAGLFF,TGTGCCTGGAGTCCACGGGTAGCGGGATTGTTCTTC
-,TRBV12-3/TRBV12-4,TRBJ1-5,-,CASILSISLNQAQHF,TGTGCCAGCATTTTATCCATTAGCCTCAATCAGGCCCAGCATTTT
many,TRBV11-2,TRBJ2-7,-,CASSLVGGLGEQYF,TGTGCCAGCAGCTTAGTGGGGGGGCTTGGCGAGCAGTACTTC
-,TRBV6-1,TRBJ2-1,TRBD2,CASSDSGSSYNEQFF,TGTGCCAGCAGTGATAGCGGGAGCTCCTACAATGAGCAGTTCTTC
once,TRBV11-2,TRBJ2-3,-,CASSPDGVGNQPQYF,TGTGCCAGCAGCCCGGACGGGGTTGGGAATCAGCCCCAGTATTTT
-,TRBV4-2,TRBJ2-7,TRBD1,CASSQEGTGGHEQYF,TGTGCCAGCAGCCAAGAGGGGACAGGGGGCCACGAGCAGTACTTC
-,TRBV4-1,TRBJ1-4,TRBD1,CASSQEFRDRVEKLFF,TGCGCCAGCAGCCAAGAGTTTCGGGACAGGGTTGAAAAACTGTTTTTT
-,TRBV11-2,TRBJ2-2,-,CASNPGTGELSF,TGTGCCAGCAACCCTGGCACCGGGGAGCTGTCTTTT
-,TRBV5-1,TRBJ2-7,TRBD1,CASSSQGDMGPYEQYF,TGCGCCAGCAGCTCCCAGGGGGACATGGGACCCTACGAGCAGTACTTC
-,TRBV29-1,TRBJ1-4,-,CSVLGATNVELFF,TGCAGCGTTTTAGGAGCAACTAATGTAGAACTGTTTTTT
few,TRBV6-6,TRBJ2-7,TRBD2,CASSYSGLAGGQTYEQYF,TGTGCCAGCAGTTACTCTGGCCTAGCGGGAGGACAAACCTACGAGCAGTACTTC
-,TRBV7-9,TRBJ1-1,-,CASILLSGDEAFF,TGTGCCAGCATCCTACTGAGTGGGGATGAAGCTTTCTTT
once,TRBV12-3/TRBV12-4,TRBJ1-5,TRBD1,CVSSSWTGGISNQPQHF,TGTGTCAGCAGTTCGTGGACAGGGGGGATTAGCAATCAGCCCCAGCATTTT
-,TRBV6-5,TRBJ1-3,-,CASSYSPGNTIYF,TGTGCCAGCAGTTACAGCCCTGGAAACACCATATATTTT
few,TRBV13,TRBJ2-7,-,CASSLGLHEQYF,TGTGCCAGCAGCTTAGGCCTCCACGAGCAGTACTTC
many,TRBV29-1,TRBJ2-3,TRBD2,CSVRSGGTDTQYF,TGCAGCGTCCGCAGCGGGGGCACAGATACGCAGTATTTT
few,TRBV30,TRBJ2-1,TRBD2,CAWSVGGGPLDEQFF,TGTGCCTGGAGTGTCGGCGGGGGACCTCTCGATGAGCAGTTCTTC
once,TRBV5-6,TRBJ2-5,-,CASSWAGVRETQHF,TGTGCCAGCAGCTGGGCAGGGGTAAGAGAGACCCAGCACTTC
many,TRBV11-1,TRBJ2-7,-,CASSFVGQNEQYF,TGTGCCAGCAGCTTTGTTGGGCAGAACGAGCAGTACTTC
many,TRBV6-1,TRBJ2-7,TRBD2,CASTLREEYEQYF,TGTGCCAGCACCCTTCGGGAGGAATACGAGCAGTACTTC
once,TRBV18,TRBJ1-3,-,CASSPSMTRTGFGNTIYF,TGTGCCAGCTCACCCTCCATGACCCGAACAGGGTTCGGAAACACCATATATTTT
-,TRBV6-2/TRBV6-3,TRBJ1-2,-,CGSSLQGPDYGCTF,-
-,TRBV13,TRBJ2-7,-,CASSLGEWVGEQYF,TGTGCCAGCAGCTTAGGGGAGTGGGTAGGCGAGCAGTACTTC
-,TRBV5-1,TRBJ1-1,TRBD1,CASSLQTGMNAEAFF,TGCGCCAGCAGTTTGCAGACAGGGATGAACGCTGAAGCTTTCTTT
-,TRBV12-3/TRBV12-4,TRBJ2-1,-,CASSFLGTTYNEQFF,TGTGCCAGCAGTTTTTTAGGGACGACTTATAATGAGCAGTTCTTC
few,TRBV11-2,TRBJ2-3,-,CASSPTSSTDTQYF,TGTGCCAGCAGCCCGACTTCTAGCACAGATACGCAGTATTTT
-,TRBV6-1,TRBJ1-2,-,CASSVAGVNGYTF,TGTGCCAGCAGTGTTGCTGGGGTTAATGGCTACACCTTC
once,TRBV24-1,TRBJ1-2,TRBD1,CATNDGTGGNDGYTF,TGTGCCACCAATGATGGGACAGGGGGCAACGATGGCTACACCTTC
-,TRBV12-3/TRBV12-4,TRBJ1-5,-,CASSLSHGGQPQHF,TGTGCCAGCAGTTTATCACATGGGGGTCAGCCCCAGCACTTT
-,TRBV11-2,TRBJ2-7,-,CASSFPEGSYEQYF,TGTGCCAGCAGCTTCCCGGAGGGATCCTACGAACAGTACTTC
-,TRBV11-2,TRBJ1-2,-,CASSRFSYGYTF,TGTGCCAGCAGCCGATTCAGTTATGGCTACACCTTC